Described below is a single T cell receptor beta chain sequence and its context. The target antigen is unknown. Germline V gene data show CDR1 as MGHRA and CDR2 as YSYEKL. Deletions cut 2 bases from V and 1 base from J, with 11 bases between. The CDR3 has 15 amino acids. The record originates from a study of CD4+ T cells in melanoma. Study conclusions and caveats: In melanoma, neoantigen-specific CD4+ T cells reportedly differed in differentiation state. A reported correlation linked neoantigen-specific CD4+ T cells to CD8+, macrophage and B cell function.

The data were produced by immunoSEQ multiplex PCR, yet TCRdb's version contains in-frame clones alone and is incomplete. The sample has 110,000 to 150,000 clones, around nine tenths seen once; the top ten hold 1.5%. The sequence came from a human donor with melanoma. V usage is TRBV4-1 and J usage is TRBJ2-5, with D tentatively TRBD2 (6 bases). CDR3 in amino acids: CASSQRRDLQETQYF. The CDR3 DNA sequence: TGCGCCAGCAGCCAACGGCGGGACCTCCAAGAGACCCAGTACTTC.